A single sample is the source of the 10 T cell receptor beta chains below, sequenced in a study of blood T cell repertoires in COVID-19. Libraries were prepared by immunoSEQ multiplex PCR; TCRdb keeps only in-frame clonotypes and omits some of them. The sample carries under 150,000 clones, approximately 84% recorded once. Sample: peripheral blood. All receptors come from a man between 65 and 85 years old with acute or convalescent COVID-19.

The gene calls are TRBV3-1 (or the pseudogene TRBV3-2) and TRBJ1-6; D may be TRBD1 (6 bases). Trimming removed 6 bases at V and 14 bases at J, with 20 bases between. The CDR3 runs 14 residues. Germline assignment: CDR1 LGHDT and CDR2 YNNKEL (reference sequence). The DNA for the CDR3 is TGTGCCAGCAGAGGGCTAGATAAGGGGGGGGCCCTCCACTTT. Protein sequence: CASRGLDKGGALHF.

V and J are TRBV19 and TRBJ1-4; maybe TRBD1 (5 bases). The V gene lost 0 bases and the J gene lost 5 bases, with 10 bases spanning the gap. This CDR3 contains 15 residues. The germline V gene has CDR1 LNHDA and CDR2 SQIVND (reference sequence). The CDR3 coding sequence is TGTGCCAGTAGTATAGAGGGCGGGGCGAATGAAAAACTGTTTTTT. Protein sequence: CASSIEGGANEKLFF.

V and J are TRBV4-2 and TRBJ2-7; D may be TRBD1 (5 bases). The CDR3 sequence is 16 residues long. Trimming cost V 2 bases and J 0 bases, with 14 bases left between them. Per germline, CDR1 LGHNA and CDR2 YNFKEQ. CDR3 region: CASSQSGARSSYEQYF. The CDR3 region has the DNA TGTGCCAGCAGCCAAAGTGGGGCCCGGAGCTCCTACGAGCAGTACTTC.

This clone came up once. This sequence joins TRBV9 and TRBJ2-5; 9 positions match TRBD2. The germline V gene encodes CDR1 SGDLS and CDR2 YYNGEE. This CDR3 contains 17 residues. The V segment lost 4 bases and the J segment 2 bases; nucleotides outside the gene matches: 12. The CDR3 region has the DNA TGTGCCAGCAGCCTAGGAGGGCTAGCGGGGATTCAAGAGACCCAGTACTTC. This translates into CASSLGGLAGIQETQYF.

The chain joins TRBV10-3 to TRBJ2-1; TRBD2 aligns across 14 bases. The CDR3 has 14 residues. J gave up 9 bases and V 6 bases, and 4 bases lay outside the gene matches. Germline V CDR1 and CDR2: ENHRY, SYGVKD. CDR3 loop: CAIRGTSGGGEQFF. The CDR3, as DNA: TGTGCCATCAGGGGGACTAGCGGGGGAGGTGAGCAGTTCTTC.

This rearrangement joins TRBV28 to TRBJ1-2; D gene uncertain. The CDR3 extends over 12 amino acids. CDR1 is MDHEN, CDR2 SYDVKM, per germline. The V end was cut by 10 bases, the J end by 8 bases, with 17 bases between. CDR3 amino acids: CATRTPTGGYTF. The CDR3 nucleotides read TGTGCCACCCGGACCCCTACGGGGGGCTACACCTTC.

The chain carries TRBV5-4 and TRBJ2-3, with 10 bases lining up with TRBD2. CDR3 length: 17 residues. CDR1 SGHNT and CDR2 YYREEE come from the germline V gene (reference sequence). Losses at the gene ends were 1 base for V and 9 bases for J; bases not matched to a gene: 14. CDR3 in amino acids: CASSLSTSGKTPGTQYF. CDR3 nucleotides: TGTGCCAGCAGCTTGAGTACTAGCGGGAAGACTCCGGGGACGCAGTATTTT.

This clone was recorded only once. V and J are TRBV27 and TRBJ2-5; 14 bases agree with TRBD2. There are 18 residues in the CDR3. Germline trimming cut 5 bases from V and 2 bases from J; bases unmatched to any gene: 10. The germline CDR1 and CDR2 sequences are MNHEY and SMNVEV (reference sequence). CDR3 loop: CASSRPGLAGGPQETQYF. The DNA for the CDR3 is TGTGCCAGCAGTCGCCCCGGACTAGCGGGGGGACCTCAAGAGACCCAGTACTTC.

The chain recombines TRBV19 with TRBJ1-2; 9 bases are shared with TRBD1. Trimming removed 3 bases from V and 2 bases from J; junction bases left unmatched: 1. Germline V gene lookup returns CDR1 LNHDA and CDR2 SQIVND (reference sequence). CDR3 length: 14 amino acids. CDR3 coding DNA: TGTGCCAGTAGTATCGACAGGGGGAACTATGGCTACACCTTC. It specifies CASSIDRGNYGYTF. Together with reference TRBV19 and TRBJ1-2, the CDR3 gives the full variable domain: DGGITQSPKYLFRKEGQNVTLSCEQNLNHDAMYWYRQDPGQGLRLIYYSQIVNDFQKGDIAEGYSVSREKKESFPLTVTSAQKNPTAFYLCASSIDRGNYGYTFGSGTRLTVV.

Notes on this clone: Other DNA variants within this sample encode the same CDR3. CDR3 nucleotide sequence: TGTGCCAGCAGAAGCGGGGGGGCCGGAGATACGCAGTATTTT. This encodes CASRSGGAGDTQYF. The chain has TRBV6-5 and TRBJ2-3; 10 bases are shared with TRBD2. CDR1 and CDR2 (germline): MNHEY, SVGAGI. V shed 6 bases, J shed 5 bases, and the junction held 5 bases outside the gene matches. CDR3 length: 14 amino acids.